Sequencing of this T cell receptor beta chain was carried out in a study of OX40 agonist ivuxolimab in advanced cancers. CDR1 is SEHNR, CDR2 FQNEAQ, per germline (reference sequence). The CDR3 length is 13 residues. The V gene lost 1 base and the J gene lost 4 bases, with 7 bases spanning the gap. The method was immunoSEQ multiplex PCR; TCRdb's version includes in-frame clones alone and lacks a portion of them. The sample holds 100,000 or so clones, about 96% seen once. This rearrangement joins TRBV7-9 to TRBJ1-1; D is uncertain. The material was CD4+ or CD8+ T cells sorted from blood, obtained in a trial of the OX40 agonist ivuxolimab. This sequence originates from an adult with an advanced solid tumor such as melanoma, head and neck, liver or kidney cancer. This CDR3 reads CASSLVGATEAFF. The CDR3 DNA reads TGTGCCAGCAGCTTAGTGGGAGCCACTGAAGCTTTCTTT.